These 3 T cell receptor beta chains came from one sample sequenced in a study of shared clonotypes between healthy human individuals. TCRdb's table, derived via immunoSEQ multiplex PCR, lists solely in-frame clones and lacks some. The sample lists approximately 470,000 clones; around 73% were seen once. The sequencing input was PBMCs. The receptors derive from a woman aged 40 to 55 in good health. Some clones in this sample may be carry-over from other donors' samples.

Comment on this clone: Possible read error: a much larger clone is one base away. This chain uses TRBV7-9 with TRBJ2-2; a possible D gene is TRBD2 (5 bases). Germline values: CDR1 SEHNR, CDR2 FQNEAQ (reference sequence). The CDR3 has 15 amino acids. CDR3: CASSLGLPNTGKLFF. DNA for the CDR3: TGTGCCAGCAGCTTGGGCCTTCCGAACACCGGGAAGCTGTTTTTT.

The rearrangement joins TRBV2 to TRBJ1-2; D perhaps matches TRBD1 (6 bases). Germline V CDR1 and CDR2: SNHLY, FYNNEI. V lost 5 bases and J lost 8, with 18 bases in between. The CDR3 is 14 amino acids. Here the CDR3 reads CASSTQGGTKGYTF. The CDR3 DNA follows: TGTGCCAGCAGTACACAGGGCGGGACAAAAGGCTACACCTTC.

V gene TRBV28 combines with J gene TRBJ2-1; TRBD1 agrees at 10 bases. Per the germline V gene, CDR1 is MDHEN and CDR2 is SYDVKM. V was pared by 4 bases and J by 3 bases, with 9 bases of the junction left unmatched. The CDR3 contains 17 residues. CDR3 residues: CASSSLTGGIGYNEQFF. CDR3 nucleotides: TGTGCCAGCAGTTCCTTGACAGGGGGCATAGGCTACAATGAGCAGTTCTTC.